The 16 T cell receptor beta chains given below trace back to one sample, sequenced in a study of Graves' ophthalmopathy and Graves' hyperthyroidism (dated by TCRdb to the late 2010s). The sequencing machine was an Illumina HiSeq 2000. TCR beta CDR3 regions were amplified from RNA transcripts for repertoire sequencing. The first round was an RT-PCR using HTBI primers with the Qiagen OneStep RT-PCR kit, and this first round was followed by a second-round multiplex PCR, then size selection and purification. The public reads were quality trimmed at Q25 with fastp and then assembled into clones with MiXCR by TCRdb, keeping productive beta chains. Under each unique CDR3 protein, matching rows form one entry showing the most common genes and DNA. The sample table records around 40,000 distinct CDR3 sequences; 40% to 65% of these occur just once. Roughly 18% of the sample is taken by the ten largest. The sequenced sample was peripheral blood. Receptors originate from an adult man with Graves' ophthalmopathy.

This clonotype was seen ten or more times. The V gene is TRBV6-2 or TRBV6-3, the J gene TRBJ1-5; unclear D gene. V was trimmed by 6 bases and J by 0 bases, leaving 6 bases between them. The CDR3 covers 13 residues. Germline assignment: CDR1 MNHEY and CDR2 SVGEGT. The CDR3 spells CASSPFSNQPQHF. For the CDR3, the DNA is TGTGCCAGCAGCCCTTTTAGCAATCAGCCCCAGCATTTT.

The rearrangement joins TRBV12-3 or TRBV12-4 to TRBJ2-2; D is unclear. This CDR3 is built from 11 residues. The V and J ends lost 10 bases and 7 bases respectively, with 10 bases between them. CDR3 protein: CANDVGGELFF. As DNA, the CDR3 is TGTGCCAACGACGTGGGCGGGGAGCTGTTTTTT.

The chain carries TRBV9 and TRBJ1-2; no clear D. This CDR3 has 16 amino acids. CDR1 and CDR2 (germline): SGDLS, YYNGEE. V lost 3 bases and J 1 base, leaving 16 bases between the germline ends. This chain's CDR3 is CASSASPGSFNYGYTF. The CDR3 region has the DNA TGTGCCAGCAGCGCGTCACCCGGTAGCTTTAACTATGGCTACACCTTC.

The chain recombines TRBV13 with TRBJ2-7; perhaps TRBD2 as D (7 bases). Per the germline V gene, CDR1 is PRHDT and CDR2 is FYEKMQ (reference sequence). The CDR3 runs 16 residues. V lost 5 bases to trimming and J lost 2 bases, with 19 bases between them. The DNA of the CDR3 is TGTGCCAGCAGCCCCCGGGGGCTAGCGGTGCCCTACGAGCAGTACTTC. Translated: CASSPRGLAVPYEQYF.

The V call is TRBV7-2, the J call TRBJ2-7, with 9 bases lining up with TRBD2. J was trimmed by 2 bases and V by 5 bases; bases with no gene match: 4. This CDR3 is built from 14 residues. Germline CDR1 reads SGHTA; CDR2 reads FQGNSA. In DNA, the CDR3 is TGTGCCAGCAGCCTCCTAGCGGGGACCTACGAGCAGTACTTC. The encoded protein is CASSLLAGTYEQYF.

Details on this clonotype: At one end the junction does not follow the germline gene, possibly because of a read error. The chain joins TRBV9 to TRBJ2-1; a possible D gene is TRBD1 (7 bases). The CDR3 loop spans 14 amino acids. From germline, CDR1 is SGDLS and CDR2 YYNGEE. CDR3 protein: CASSAGQWNNEQFF. CDR3 DNA: TGCGCCAGCAGCGCGGGACAGTGGAACAATGAGCAGTTCTTC.

Concerning this clonotype itself: A much larger clonotype is one base distant, so this may be a read error. The V call is TRBV5-1, the J call TRBJ2-3; 9 nucleotides align to TRBD2. The J segment lost 4 bases and the V segment lost 7 bases, leaving 16 bases of the junction unmatched. This CDR3 is 17 amino acids long. Germline V gene sequence: CDR1 SGHRS, CDR2 YFSETQ. CDR3 DNA: TGCGCCAGCGGCTCCTTGGCGGGGGGGCAGTCGGCAGATACGCAGTATTTT. Protein product: CASGSLAGGQSADTQYF.

The chain links TRBV9 to TRBJ2-7; possibly TRBD1 for D (6 bases). CDR1 is SGDLS, CDR2 YYNGEE, per germline. This CDR3 has 16 residues. Trimming left V 4 bases short and J 0 bases short, with 17 bases between. The CDR3 sequence is CASSSHPGQASYEQYV. The CDR3 nucleotides read TGTGCCAGCAGCTCCCATCCGGGACAAGCCTCCTACGAGCAGTACGTC.

The chain joins TRBV10-3 to TRBJ2-1, with 9 bases lining up with TRBD2. CDR3 length: 18 amino acids. Germline assignment: CDR1 ENHRY and CDR2 SYGVKD. V lost 4 bases and J lost 3; bases outside the gene matches: 13. CDR3 residues: CAISGTGAGTSSYNEQFF. The CDR3 nucleotides read TGTGCCATCAGTGGGACAGGCGCCGGGACTAGCAGCTACAATGAGCAGTTCTTC.

This clonotype was detected ten times or more. The chain is built from TRBV28 and TRBJ2-3; 13 positions match TRBD2. The CDR3 sequence is 15 residues long. After removal of 6 bases from V and 3 bases from J, the junction contained 3 bases not matched to a gene. Germline CDR1 and CDR2: MDHEN and SYDVKM. CDR3 sequence reads: CASRGGLAGTDTQYF. The CDR3 DNA reads as TGTGCCAGCAGGGGGGGACTAGCGGGGACAGATACGCAGTATTTT.

This clonotype was detected only once. J is TRBJ2-7 and V is TRBV20-1; D unclear. The CDR3 covers 12 residues. Germline CDR1 reads DFQATT; CDR2 reads SNEGSKA (reference sequence). The CDR3 protein is CNARERRTVQYV. The DNA of the CDR3 is TGCAATGCTAGAGAGCGCCGAACTGTGCAGTACGTC.

This clonotype was recorded at least ten times. It is likely a read error, because the conserved phenylalanine at the end of the CDR3 is missing. The chain links TRBV5-1 to TRBJ2-5; 7 nucleotides agree with TRBD1. This CDR3 has 14 amino acids. The germline V gene encodes CDR1 SGHRS and CDR2 YFSETQ. The trim removed 5 bases at V and 5 bases at J, leaving 9 bases unmatched. DNA for the CDR3: TGCGCCAGCAGAGGTATAGGGGGCGCTGAGACCCAGTACCTC. Protein sequence: CASRGIGGAETQYL.

This clonotype appeared a few times. This chain uses TRBV20-1 with TRBJ1-2, with 10 bases aligning to TRBD1. The junction had 5 bases not matched to a gene; V was cut back by 3 bases and J by 7 bases. This CDR3 has 13 residues. Germline lookup yields CDR1 DFQATT and CDR2 SNEGSKA (reference sequence). The CDR3 nucleotides read TGCAGTGCTAGCCGACAGGGGGCGCGTGGCTACACCTTC. It codes for CSASRQGARGYTF.

A few counts support this clonotype. CDR3: CASSTQGESSYEQYF. DNA for the CDR3: TGTGCCAGCAGCACTCAGGGAGAGAGCTCCTACGAGCAGTACTTC. The V call is TRBV9, the J call TRBJ2-7, with D perhaps given as TRBD1 or TRBD2 (5 bases each). The CDR3 is 15 amino acids. CDR1 and CDR2 (germline): SGDLS, YYNGEE. Deletions cut 4 bases from V and 0 bases from J, with 14 bases between. Full variable domain (rest looked up from reference TRBV9 and TRBJ2-7): DSGVTQTPKHLITATGQRVTLRCSPRSGDLSVYWYQQSLDQGLQFLIQYYNGEERAKGNILERFSAQQFPDLHSELNLSSLELGDSALYFCASSTQGESSYEQYFGPGTRLTVT.

This clonotype has a count of ten or more. This chain uses TRBV7-9 with TRBJ2-1; 13 nucleotides line up with TRBD2. This CDR3 has 16 residues. The germline V gene has CDR1 SEHNR and CDR2 FQNEAQ (reference sequence). The trim removed 4 bases at V and 7 bases at J, leaving 7 bases unmatched. In nucleotides, the CDR3 is TGTGCCAGCAGCTCTAGGACTAGCGGGAGTAGGAATGAGCAGTTCTTC. Its protein is CASSSRTSGSRNEQFF.

CDR3 nucleotide sequence: TGTGCCAGCAGCGTAACGGGCGGGGGCACAGATGCGCAGTTCTTC. It encodes CASSVTGGGTDAQFF. The chain combines TRBV9 with TRBJ2-1, with D tentatively TRBD2 (7 bases). Germline V lookup: CDR1 SGDLS, CDR2 YYNGEE. This CDR3 region has 15 residues. Trimming left V 1 base short and J 12 bases short, with 20 bases between.